The TCR beta chain under discussion was sequenced for a study of cytomegalovirus exposure and HLA in healthy donors. General study findings and limits: Earlier results showed most TCR beta V segments being productive about 87% or about 30% of the time. In a later analysis, V- and J-gene trimming of beta chains associated with a DCLRE1C missense variant, replicated independently.

Primers included in the PCR were 60 Vbeta and 13 Jbeta primers. The method was immunoSEQ multiplex PCR; TCRdb's version includes in-frame clones alone and lacks a portion of them. The sample lists about 140,000 clones; around four fifths were seen once. Those who donated were healthy bone marrow donors. Of note for this clone: The antigen is unknown.

The sample taken for sequencing was PBMCs. This sequence originates from a boy aged 2 to 10 in good health and CMV-seronegative.

The chain's CDR3 is CASSLGLGNQPQHF. The CDR3 bases are TGTGCCAGCAGTTTAGGGCTTGGCAATCAGCCCCAGCATTTT. The genes are TRBV27 and TRBJ1-5; D remains unclear. Trimming left V 2 bases short and J 2 bases short, with 7 bases between. Germline V CDR1 and CDR2: MNHEY, SMNVEV (reference sequence). CDR3 length equals 14 residues.